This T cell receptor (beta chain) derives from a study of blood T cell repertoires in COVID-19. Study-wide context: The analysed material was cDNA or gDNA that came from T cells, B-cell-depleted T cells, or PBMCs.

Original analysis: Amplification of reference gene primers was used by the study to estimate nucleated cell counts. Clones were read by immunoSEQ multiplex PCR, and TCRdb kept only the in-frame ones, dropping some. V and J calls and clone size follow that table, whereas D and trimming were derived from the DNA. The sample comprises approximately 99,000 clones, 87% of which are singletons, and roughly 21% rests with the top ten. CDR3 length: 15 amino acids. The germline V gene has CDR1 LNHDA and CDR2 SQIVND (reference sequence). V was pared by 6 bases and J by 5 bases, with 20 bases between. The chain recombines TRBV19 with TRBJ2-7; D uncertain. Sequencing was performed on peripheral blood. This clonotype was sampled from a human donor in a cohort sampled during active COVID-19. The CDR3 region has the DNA TGTGCCAGTAGCCAAAACCTAATCGGCCAGGACGAGCAGTACTTC. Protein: CASSQNLIGQDEQYF.